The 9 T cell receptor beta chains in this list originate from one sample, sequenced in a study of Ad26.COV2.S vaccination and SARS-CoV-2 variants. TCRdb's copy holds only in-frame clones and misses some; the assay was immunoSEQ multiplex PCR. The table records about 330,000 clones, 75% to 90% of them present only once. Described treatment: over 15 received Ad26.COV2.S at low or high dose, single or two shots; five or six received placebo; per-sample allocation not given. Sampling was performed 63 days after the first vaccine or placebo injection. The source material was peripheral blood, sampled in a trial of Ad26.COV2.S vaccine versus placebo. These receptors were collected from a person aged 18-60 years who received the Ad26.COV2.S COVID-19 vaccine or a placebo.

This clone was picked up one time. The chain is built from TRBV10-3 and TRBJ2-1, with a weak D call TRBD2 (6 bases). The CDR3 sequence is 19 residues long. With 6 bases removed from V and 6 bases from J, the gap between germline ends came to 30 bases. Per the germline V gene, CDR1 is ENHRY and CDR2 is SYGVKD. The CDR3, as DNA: TGTGCCATCAGCCCTCCCGAAGTGTCATTGGAGGGGATCGCCAATGAGCAGTTCTTC. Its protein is CAISPPEVSLEGIANEQFF.

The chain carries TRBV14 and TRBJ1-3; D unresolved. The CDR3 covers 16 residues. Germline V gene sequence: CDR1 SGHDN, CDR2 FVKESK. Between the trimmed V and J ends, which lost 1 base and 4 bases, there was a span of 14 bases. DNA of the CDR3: TGTGCCAGCAGCCAAGTAACCGATCCGGGGGGAAACACCATATATTTT. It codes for CASSQVTDPGGNTIYF. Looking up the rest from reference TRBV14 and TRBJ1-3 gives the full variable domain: EAGVTQFPSHSVIEKGQTVTLRCDPISGHDNLYWYRRVMGKEIKFLLHFVKESKQDESGMPNNRFLAERTGGTYSTLKVQPAELEDSGVYFCASSQVTDPGGNTIYFGEGSWLTVV.

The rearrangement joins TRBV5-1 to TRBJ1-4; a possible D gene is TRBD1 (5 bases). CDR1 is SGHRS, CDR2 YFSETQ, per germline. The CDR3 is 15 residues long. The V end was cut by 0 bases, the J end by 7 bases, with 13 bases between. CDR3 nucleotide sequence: TGCGCCAGCAGCTTGGCCACGGGGCTGGGTGAAAAACTGTTTTTT. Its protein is CASSLATGLGEKLFF.

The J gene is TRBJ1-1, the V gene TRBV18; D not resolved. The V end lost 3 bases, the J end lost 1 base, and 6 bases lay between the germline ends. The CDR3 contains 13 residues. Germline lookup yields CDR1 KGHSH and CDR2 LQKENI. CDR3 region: CASSPSWNTEAFF. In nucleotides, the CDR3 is TGTGCCAGCTCACCCAGCTGGAACACTGAAGCTTTCTTT. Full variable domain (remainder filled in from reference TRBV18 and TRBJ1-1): NAGVMQNPRHLVRRRGQEARLRCSPMKGHSHVYWYRQLPEEGLKFMVYLQKENIIDESGMPKERFSAEFPKEGPSILRIQQVVRGDSAAYFCASSPSWNTEAFFGQGTRLTVV.

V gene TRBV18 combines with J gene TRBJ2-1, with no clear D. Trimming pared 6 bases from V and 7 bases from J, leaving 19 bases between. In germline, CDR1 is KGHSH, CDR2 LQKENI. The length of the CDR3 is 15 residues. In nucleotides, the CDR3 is TGTGCCAGCTCCCGCATCTCAAACCAGGCAAATGAGCAGTTCTTC. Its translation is CASSRISNQANEQFF.

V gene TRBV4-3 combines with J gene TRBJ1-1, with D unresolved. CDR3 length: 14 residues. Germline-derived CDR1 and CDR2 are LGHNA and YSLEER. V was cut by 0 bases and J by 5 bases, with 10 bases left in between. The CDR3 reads CASSQDYGATEAFF. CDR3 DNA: TGCGCCAGCAGCCAAGATTATGGAGCTACTGAAGCTTTCTTT.

CDR3 coding DNA: TGCAGCGTTGACGGAACCTATGGCTACACCTTC. Its translation is CSVDGTYGYTF. The rearrangement uses TRBV29-1 and TRBJ1-2; D remains ambiguous. Germline CDR1 SQVTM, CDR2 ANQGSEA. V lost 3 bases and J 4 bases, leaving 6 bases between the germline ends. There are 11 residues in the CDR3.

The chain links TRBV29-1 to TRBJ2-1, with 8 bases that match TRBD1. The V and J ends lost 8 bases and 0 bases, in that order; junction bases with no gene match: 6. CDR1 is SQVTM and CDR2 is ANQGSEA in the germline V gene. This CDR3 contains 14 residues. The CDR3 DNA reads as TGCAGCTCGCGCAGGGGGCCCTCCTACAATGAGCAGTTCTTC. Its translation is CSSRRGPSYNEQFF.

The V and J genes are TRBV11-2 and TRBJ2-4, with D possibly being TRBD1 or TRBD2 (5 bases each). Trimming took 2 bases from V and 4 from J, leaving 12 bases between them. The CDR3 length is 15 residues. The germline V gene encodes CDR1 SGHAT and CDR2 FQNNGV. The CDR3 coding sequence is TGTGCCAGCAGCTTACCCTACGGGACGAAAAACATTCAGTACTTC. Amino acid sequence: CASSLPYGTKNIQYF.